This T cell receptor beta chain comes out of a study of technical replicates of blood from several donors. From germline, CDR1 is MNHEY and CDR2 SMNVEV (reference sequence). V lost 5 bases to trimming and J lost 4 bases, with 12 bases between them. The CDR3 contains 13 residues. TCRdb keeps only in-frame clones here, not all; method: immunoSEQ multiplex PCR. The profile shows 70,000 or so clones, around 92% of them singletons. The chain is built from TRBV27 and TRBJ2-7, with TRBD2 as a possible D gene (6 bases). The sample comprised T cells isolated from PBMCs. The origin of this receptor is a human donor in good health. Some clones in this sample may be carry-over from other donors' samples. CDR3 nucleotides: TGTGCCAGCAGTCCGGGACTTATTTACGAGCAGTACTTC. Translated, it gives CASSPGLIYEQYF.